A single sample is the source of the 5 T cell receptor beta chains below, sequenced in a study of OX40 agonist ivuxolimab in advanced cancers. Sequencing was performed with immunoSEQ multiplex PCR; in TCRdb, only in-frame clones are kept and a portion is missing. The sample has fewer than 90,000 clones, around 83% seen once. This specimen was CD4+ or CD8+ T cells sorted from blood, taken in a trial of the OX40 agonist ivuxolimab. The source of these receptors is an adult with an advanced solid tumor such as melanoma, head and neck, liver or kidney cancer.

Concerning this clone: It is unclear where the CDR3 begins or ends on the DNA, so no DNA is shown, and the CDR3 is as TCRdb lists it. The chain is built from TRBV19 and TRBJ2-1; the DNA was not used to check the table's D call, TRBD2. The CDR3 has 14 amino acids, counting both end residues. Germline CDR1 reads LNHDA; CDR2 reads SQIVND (reference sequence). The CDR3 loop is CASSILASGDEQFF.

The chain links TRBV6-1 to TRBJ1-5; the D is unclear. Germline V gene sequence: CDR1 MNHNS, CDR2 SASEGT. The V end was cut by 1 base, the J end by 1 base, with 8 bases between. The CDR3 is 15 amino acids. The CDR3 nucleotides are TGTGCCAGCAGTGAAGGGACGGTAAGCAATCAGCCCCAGCATTTT. Translation gives CASSEGTVSNQPQHF.

The chain carries TRBV9 and TRBJ1-2; unclear D gene. The CDR3 is 15 residues long. Germline CDR1 and CDR2: SGDLS and YYNGEE. Trimming shortened V by 4 bases and J by 8 bases, and 21 bases separated the two germline ends. CDR3 residues: CASSPSSRVQEGYTF. The CDR3 DNA reads as TGTGCCAGCAGCCCCTCAAGTAGGGTTCAGGAAGGCTACACCTTC.

The chain employs TRBV27 and TRBJ2-1; TRBD1 matches 10 bases. CDR3 length: 15 residues. Germline assignment: CDR1 MNHEY and CDR2 SMNVEV (reference sequence). V lost 7 bases and J lost 4; bases outside the gene matches: 7. CDR3 nucleotide sequence: TGTGCCAGCAACCGACCGGGACAGGGGTACAATGAGCAGTTCTTC. Translation: CASNRPGQGYNEQFF.

The J gene is TRBJ2-7, the V gene TRBV29-1, with D hard to call. Germline loops: CDR1 SQVTM, CDR2 ANQGSEA. This CDR3 is built from 11 residues. V gave up 6 bases and J gave up 3 bases, with 9 bases separating them. CDR3 in amino acids: CSVLGYYEQYF. CDR3 coding DNA: TGCAGCGTCCTAGGATACTACGAGCAGTACTTC.